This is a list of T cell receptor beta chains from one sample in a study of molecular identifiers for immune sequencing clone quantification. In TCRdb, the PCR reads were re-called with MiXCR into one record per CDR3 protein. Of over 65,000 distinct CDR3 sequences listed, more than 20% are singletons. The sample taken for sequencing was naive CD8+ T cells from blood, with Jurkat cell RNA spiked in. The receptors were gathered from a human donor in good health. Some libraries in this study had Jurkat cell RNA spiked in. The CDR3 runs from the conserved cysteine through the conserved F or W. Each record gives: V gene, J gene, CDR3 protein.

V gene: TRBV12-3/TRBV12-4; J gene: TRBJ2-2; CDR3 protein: CVSDSRDRGHPRELFF
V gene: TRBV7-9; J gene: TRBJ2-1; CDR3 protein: CASSFSAAYNEQFF
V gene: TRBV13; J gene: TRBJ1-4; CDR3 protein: CASSLGGTVSFF
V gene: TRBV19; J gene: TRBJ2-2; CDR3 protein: CARSPIAENTGELVF
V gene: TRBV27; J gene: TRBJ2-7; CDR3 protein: CASKTGWGEQYF
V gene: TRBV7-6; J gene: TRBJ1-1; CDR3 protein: CASSLGAGEAFF
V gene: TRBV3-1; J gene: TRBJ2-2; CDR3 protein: CASSQVGQFTGELFF
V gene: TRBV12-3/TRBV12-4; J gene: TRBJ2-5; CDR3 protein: CASSFTSGDQETQYF
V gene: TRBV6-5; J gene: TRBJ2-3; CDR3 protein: CAATAGVADTQYF
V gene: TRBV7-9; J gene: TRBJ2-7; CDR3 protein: CASSSGPRSYEQYF
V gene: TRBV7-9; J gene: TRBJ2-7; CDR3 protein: CASSLAGGSYEQYF
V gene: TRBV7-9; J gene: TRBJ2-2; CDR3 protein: CASSLAGTGELFF
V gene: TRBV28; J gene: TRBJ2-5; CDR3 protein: CASKLAGEETQYF
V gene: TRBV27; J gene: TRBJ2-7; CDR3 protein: CASSITGTSGANYEQYF
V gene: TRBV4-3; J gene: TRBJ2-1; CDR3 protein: CASSQAAESSYTEQFF
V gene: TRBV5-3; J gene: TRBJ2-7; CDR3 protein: CACSWAGGGYEQYF
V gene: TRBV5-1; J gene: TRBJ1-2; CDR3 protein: CASSLATGTGMGYTF